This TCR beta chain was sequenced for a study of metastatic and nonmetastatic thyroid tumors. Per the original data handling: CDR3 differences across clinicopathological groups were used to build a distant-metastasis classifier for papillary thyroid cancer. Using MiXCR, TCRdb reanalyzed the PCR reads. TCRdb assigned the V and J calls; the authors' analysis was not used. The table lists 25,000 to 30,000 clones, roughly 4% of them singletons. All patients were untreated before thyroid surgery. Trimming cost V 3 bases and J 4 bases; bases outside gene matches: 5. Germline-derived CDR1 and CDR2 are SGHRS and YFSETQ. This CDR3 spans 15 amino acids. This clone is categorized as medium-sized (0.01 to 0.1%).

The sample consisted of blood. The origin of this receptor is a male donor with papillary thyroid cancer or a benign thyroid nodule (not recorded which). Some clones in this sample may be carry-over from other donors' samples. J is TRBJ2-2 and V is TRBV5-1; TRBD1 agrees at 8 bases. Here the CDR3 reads CASSSRTGLTGELFF. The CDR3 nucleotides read TGCGCCAGCAGCTCGAGGACAGGGCTCACCGGGGAGCTGTTTTTT.